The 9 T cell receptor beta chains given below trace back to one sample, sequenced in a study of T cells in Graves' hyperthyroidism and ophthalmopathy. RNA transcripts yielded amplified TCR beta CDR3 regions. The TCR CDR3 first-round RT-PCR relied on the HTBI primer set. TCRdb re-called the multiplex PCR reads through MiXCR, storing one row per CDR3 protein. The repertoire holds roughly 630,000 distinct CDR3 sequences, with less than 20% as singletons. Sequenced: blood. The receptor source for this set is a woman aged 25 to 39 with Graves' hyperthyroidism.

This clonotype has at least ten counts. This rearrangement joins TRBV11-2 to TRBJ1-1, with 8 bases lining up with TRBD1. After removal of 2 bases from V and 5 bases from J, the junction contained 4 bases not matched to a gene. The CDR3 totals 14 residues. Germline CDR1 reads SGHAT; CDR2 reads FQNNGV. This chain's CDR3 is CASSLRTGQTEAFF. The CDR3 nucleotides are TGTGCCAGCAGCTTAAGGACAGGGCAGACTGAAGCTTTCTTT. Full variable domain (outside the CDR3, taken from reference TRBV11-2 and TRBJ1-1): EAGVAQSPRYKIIEKRQSVAFWCNPISGHATLYWYQQILGQGPKLLIQFQNNGVVDDSQLPKDRFSAERLKGVDSTLKIQPAKLEDSAVYLCASSLRTGQTEAFFGQGTRLTVV.

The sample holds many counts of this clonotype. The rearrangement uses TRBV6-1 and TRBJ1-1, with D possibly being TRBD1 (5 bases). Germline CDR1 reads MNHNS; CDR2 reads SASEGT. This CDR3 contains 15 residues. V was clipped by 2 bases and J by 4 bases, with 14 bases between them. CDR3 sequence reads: CASSERRVGTTEAFF. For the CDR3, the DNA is TGTGCCAGCAGTGAACGGCGGGTGGGGACCACTGAAGCTTTCTTT.

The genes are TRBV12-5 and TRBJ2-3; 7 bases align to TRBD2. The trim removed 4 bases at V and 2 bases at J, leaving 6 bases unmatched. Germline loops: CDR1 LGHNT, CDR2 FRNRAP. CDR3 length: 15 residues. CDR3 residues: CASGSGGIYTDTQYF. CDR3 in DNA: TGTGCTAGTGGTTCGGGGGGAATCTACACAGATACGCAGTATTTT.

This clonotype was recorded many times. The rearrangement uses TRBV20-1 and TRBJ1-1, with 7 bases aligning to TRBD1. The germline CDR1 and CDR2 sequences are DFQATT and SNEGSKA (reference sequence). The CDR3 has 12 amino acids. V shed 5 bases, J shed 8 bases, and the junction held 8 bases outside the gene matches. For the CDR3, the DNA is TGCAGTGCTCAACAGGGGATCCAAGAAGCTTTCTTT. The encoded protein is CSAQQGIQEAFF.

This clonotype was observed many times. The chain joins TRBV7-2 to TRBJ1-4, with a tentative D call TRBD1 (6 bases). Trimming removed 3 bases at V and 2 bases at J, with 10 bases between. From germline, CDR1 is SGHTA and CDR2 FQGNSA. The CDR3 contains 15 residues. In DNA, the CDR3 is TGTGCCAGCAGCTTGGACAGTCATACTAATGAAAAACTGTTTTTT. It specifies CASSLDSHTNEKLFF.

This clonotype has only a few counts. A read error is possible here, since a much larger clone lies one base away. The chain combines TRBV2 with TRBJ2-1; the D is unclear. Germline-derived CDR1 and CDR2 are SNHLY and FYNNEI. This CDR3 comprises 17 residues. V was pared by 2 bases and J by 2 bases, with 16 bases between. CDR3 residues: CASSEYWRRSPYNEQFF. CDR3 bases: TGTGCCAGCAGTGAATATTGGCGCCGGAGCCCCTACAATGAGCAGTTCTTC.

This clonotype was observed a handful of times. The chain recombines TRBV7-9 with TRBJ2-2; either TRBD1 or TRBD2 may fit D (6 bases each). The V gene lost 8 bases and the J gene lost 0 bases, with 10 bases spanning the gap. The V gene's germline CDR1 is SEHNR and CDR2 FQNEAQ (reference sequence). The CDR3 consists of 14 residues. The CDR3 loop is CASLGGSNTGELFF. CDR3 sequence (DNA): TGTGCCAGCTTAGGGGGGTCGAACACCGGGGAGCTGTTTTTT.

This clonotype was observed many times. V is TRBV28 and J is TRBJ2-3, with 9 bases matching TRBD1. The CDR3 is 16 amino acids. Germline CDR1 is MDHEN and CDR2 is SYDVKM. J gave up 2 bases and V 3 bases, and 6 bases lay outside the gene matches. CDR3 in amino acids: CASSLGDRDYTDTQYF. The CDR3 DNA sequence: TGTGCCAGCAGTTTGGGGGACAGGGACTACACAGATACGCAGTATTTT.

The CDR3, as DNA: TGCAGCGTTGGTGGGCCCTACTCCTACGAGCAGTACTTC. Protein product: CSVGGPYSYEQYF. This chain joins TRBV29-1 and TRBJ2-7, with no clear D. This CDR3 has 13 amino acids. The V end lost 4 bases, the J end lost 0 bases, and 10 bases lay between the germline ends. Germline-derived CDR1 and CDR2 are SQVTM and ANQGSEA.